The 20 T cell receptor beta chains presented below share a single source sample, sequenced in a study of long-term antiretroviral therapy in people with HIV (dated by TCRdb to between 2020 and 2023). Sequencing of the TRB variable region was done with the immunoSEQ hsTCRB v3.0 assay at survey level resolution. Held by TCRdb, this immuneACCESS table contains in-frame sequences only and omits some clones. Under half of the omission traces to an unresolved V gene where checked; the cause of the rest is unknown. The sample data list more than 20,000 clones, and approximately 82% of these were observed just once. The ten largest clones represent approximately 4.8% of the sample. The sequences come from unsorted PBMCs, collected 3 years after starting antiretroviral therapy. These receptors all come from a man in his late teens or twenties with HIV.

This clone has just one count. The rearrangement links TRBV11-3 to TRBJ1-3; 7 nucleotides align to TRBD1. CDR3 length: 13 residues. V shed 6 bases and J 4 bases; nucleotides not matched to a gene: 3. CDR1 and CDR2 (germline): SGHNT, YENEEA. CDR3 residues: CASSTGVGNTIYF. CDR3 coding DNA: TGTGCCAGCAGTACAGGGGTCGGAAACACCATATATTTT.

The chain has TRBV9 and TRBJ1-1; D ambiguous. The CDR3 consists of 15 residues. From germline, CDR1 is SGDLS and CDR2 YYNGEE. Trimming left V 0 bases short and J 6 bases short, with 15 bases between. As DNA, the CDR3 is TGTGCCAGCAGCGTAGAGGGTGAGGGAGGCGCTGAAGCTTTCTTT. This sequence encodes CASSVEGEGGAEAFF.

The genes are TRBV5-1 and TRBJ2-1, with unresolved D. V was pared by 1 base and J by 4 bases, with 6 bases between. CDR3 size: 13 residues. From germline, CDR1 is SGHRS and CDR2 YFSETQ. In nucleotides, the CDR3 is TGCGCCAGCAGCTTGACCGCGTACAATGAGCAGTTCTTC. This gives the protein CASSLTAYNEQFF.

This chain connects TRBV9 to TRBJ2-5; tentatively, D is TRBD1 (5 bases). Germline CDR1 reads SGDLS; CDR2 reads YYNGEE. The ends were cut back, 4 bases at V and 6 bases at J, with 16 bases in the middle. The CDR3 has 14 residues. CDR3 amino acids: CASSLDGDSQTQYF. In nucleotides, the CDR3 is TGTGCCAGCAGCCTGGACGGTGACAGTCAGACCCAGTACTTC.

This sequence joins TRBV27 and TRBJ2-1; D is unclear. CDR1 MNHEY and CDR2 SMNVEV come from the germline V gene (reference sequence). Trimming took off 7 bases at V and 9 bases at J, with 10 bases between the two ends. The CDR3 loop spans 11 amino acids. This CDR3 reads CASISGSEQFF. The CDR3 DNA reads TGTGCCAGCATCTCCGGGTCTGAGCAGTTCTTC.

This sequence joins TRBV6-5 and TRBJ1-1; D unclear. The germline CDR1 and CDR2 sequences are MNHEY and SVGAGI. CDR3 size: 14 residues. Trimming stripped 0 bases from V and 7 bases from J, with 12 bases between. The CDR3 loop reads CASSYSHQLGEAFF. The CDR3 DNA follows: TGTGCCAGCAGTTACTCCCACCAATTGGGTGAAGCTTTCTTT.

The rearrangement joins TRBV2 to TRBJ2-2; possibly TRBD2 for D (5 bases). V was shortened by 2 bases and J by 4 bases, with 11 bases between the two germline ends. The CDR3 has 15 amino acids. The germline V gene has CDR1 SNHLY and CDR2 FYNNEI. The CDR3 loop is CASSEWKGSTGELFF. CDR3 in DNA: TGTGCCAGCAGTGAATGGAAAGGGAGCACCGGGGAGCTGTTTTTT. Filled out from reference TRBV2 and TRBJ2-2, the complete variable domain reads EPEVTQTPSHQVTQMGQEVILRCVPISNHLYFYWYRQILGQKVEFLVSFYNNEISEKSEIFDDQFSVERPDGSNFTLKIRSTKLEDSAMYFCASSEWKGSTGELFFGEGSRLTVL.

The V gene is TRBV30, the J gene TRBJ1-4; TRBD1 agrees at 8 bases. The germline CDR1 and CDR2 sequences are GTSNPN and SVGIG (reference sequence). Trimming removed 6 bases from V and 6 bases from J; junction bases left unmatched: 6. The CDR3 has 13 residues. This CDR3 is CACQGALHEKLFF. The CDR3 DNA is TGTGCCTGCCAGGGGGCTTTACATGAAAAACTGTTTTTT.

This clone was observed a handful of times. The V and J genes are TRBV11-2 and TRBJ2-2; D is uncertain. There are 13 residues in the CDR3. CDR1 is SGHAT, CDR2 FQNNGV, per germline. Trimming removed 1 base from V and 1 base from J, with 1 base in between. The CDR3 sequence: CASSLVNTGELFF. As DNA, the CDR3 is TGTGCCAGCAGCTTAGTGAACACCGGGGAGCTGTTTTTT.

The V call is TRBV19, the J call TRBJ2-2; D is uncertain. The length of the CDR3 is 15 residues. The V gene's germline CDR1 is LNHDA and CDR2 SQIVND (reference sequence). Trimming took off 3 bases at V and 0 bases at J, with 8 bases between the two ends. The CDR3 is CASSIVAPNTGELFF. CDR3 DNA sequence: TGTGCCAGTAGTATTGTGGCACCGAACACCGGGGAGCTGTTTTTT.

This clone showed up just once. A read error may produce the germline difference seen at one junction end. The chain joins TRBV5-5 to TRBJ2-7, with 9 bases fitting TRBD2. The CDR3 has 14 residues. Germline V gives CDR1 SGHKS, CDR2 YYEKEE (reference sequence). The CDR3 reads CASSLGGGAGEQCF. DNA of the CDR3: TGTGCCAGCAGCTTGGGCGGGGGGGCCGGCGAGCAGTGCTTC.

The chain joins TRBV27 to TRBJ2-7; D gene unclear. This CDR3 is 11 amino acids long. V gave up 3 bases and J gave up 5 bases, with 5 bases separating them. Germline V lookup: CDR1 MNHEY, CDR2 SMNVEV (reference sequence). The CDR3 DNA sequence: TGTGCCAGCAGTTTTAATCACGAGCAGTACTTC. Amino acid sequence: CASSFNHEQYF.

CDR3 protein: CASSQGRWGANTEAFF. Written as DNA, the CDR3 is TGCGCCAGCAGCCAAGGACGTTGGGGGGCGAACACTGAAGCTTTCTTT. This rearrangement joins TRBV4-1 to TRBJ1-1, with D possibly TRBD1 on 6 matching bases. CDR3 size: 16 residues. V lost 1 base and J lost 1, with 13 bases in between. CDR1 MGHRA and CDR2 YSYEKL come from the germline V gene.

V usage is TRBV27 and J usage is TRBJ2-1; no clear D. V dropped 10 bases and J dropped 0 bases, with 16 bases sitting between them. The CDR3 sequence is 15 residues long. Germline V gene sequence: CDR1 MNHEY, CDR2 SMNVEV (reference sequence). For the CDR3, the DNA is TGTGCCACCGTCTCTCCAGCGAGCTCCTACAATGAGCAGTTCTTC. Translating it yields CATVSPASSYNEQFF.

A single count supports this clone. The CDR3 here is CASSILPGTPTNEKLFF. In DNA, the CDR3 is TGTGCCAGTAGTATCCTACCGGGGACGCCAACTAATGAAAAACTGTTTTTT. This chain uses TRBV19 with TRBJ1-4, with a tentative D call TRBD1 (5 bases). Germline-derived CDR1 and CDR2 are LNHDA and SQIVND (reference sequence). The CDR3 totals 17 residues. V was trimmed by 3 bases and J by 0 bases, leaving 14 bases between them.

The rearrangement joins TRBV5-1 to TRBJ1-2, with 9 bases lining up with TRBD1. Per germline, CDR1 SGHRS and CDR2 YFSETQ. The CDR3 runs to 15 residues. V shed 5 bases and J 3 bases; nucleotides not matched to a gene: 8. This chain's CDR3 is CASRRGQGRDYGYTF. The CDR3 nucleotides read TGCGCCAGCAGAAGGGGACAGGGCCGGGACTATGGCTACACCTTC.

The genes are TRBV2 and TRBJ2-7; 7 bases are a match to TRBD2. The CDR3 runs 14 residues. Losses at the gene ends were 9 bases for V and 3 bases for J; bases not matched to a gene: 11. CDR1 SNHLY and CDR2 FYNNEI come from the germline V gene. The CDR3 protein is CARGGMAGDYEQYV. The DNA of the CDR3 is TGTGCCAGGGGGGGGATGGCAGGAGACTACGAGCAGTACGTC.

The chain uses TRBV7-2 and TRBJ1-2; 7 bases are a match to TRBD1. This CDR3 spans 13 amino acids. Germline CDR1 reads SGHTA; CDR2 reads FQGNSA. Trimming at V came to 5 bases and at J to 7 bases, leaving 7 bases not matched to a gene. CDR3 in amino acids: CASSPRQGVGYTF. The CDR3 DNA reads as TGTGCCAGCAGCCCTCGACAGGGAGTTGGCTACACCTTC. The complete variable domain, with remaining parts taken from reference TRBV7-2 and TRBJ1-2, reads GAGVSQSPSNKVTEKGKDVELRCDPISGHTALYWYRQSLGQGLEFLIYFQGNSAPDKSGLPSDRFSAERTGGSVSTLTIQRTQQEDSAVYLCASSPRQGVGYTFGSGTRLTVV.

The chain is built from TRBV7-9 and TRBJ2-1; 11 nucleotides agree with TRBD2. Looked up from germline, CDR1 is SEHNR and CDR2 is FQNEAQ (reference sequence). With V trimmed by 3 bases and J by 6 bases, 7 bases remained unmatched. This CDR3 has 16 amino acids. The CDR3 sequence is CASSFEGLAGGNEQFF. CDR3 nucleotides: TGTGCCAGCAGCTTTGAGGGGCTAGCGGGGGGCAATGAGCAGTTCTTC.

CDR3 sequence: CASSFSESREQYF. The CDR3 DNA sequence: TGTGCCAGCAGCTTCAGCGAGAGTCGCGAGCAGTACTTC. The rearrangement uses TRBV5-6 and TRBJ2-7; D not certain. The CDR3 runs 13 residues. The ends were cut back, 2 bases at V and 6 bases at J, with 12 bases in the middle. From germline, CDR1 is SGHDT and CDR2 YYEEEE.